This passage covers 25 T cell receptor beta chains from one sample sequenced in a study of blood T cell repertoires in COVID-19 (TCRdb year 2020). Libraries were made using the immunoSEQ multiplex PCR assay. TCRdb limited this immuneACCESS table to in-frame rearrangements with V and J called. A share of clones is missing; checked studies link under half to unresolved V genes, and the rest is unexplained. The sample records over 150,000 clones, over 60% of which are singletons. The ten biggest clones cover roughly 1.5% of the sample. Sequencing input: peripheral blood. The receptor source for this set is a man older than 75 with acute or convalescent COVID-19.

This clone was recorded only once. The chain recombines TRBV13 with TRBJ2-7; 8 nucleotides agree with TRBD2. The CDR3 has 13 amino acids. The J segment lost 3 bases and the V segment lost 10 bases, leaving 8 bases of the junction unmatched. Germline V CDR1 and CDR2: PRHDT, FYEKMQ (reference sequence). This CDR3 reads CATQRGGIYEQYF. The CDR3 DNA is TGTGCCACTCAGCGCGGGGGGATCTACGAGCAGTACTTC.

This clone was recorded once. The genes are TRBV7-2 and TRBJ2-7; 7 bases match TRBD1. This CDR3 is 14 amino acids long. With V trimmed by 5 bases and J by 5 bases, 9 bases remained unmatched. CDR1 is SGHTA and CDR2 is FQGNSA in the germline V gene. The CDR3 is CASSVRTGPNEQYF. The CDR3 DNA reads TGTGCCAGCAGCGTCAGGACAGGCCCCAACGAGCAGTACTTC.

In this sample, this clone turned up a few times. The rearrangement joins TRBV3-1 (or the pseudogene TRBV3-2) to TRBJ2-5; 7 bases map to TRBD2. The CDR3 runs 14 residues. Germline V gives CDR1 LGHDT, CDR2 YNNKEL (reference sequence). V lost 3 bases and J lost 2; bases outside the gene matches: 3. CDR3 sequence (DNA): TGTGCCAGCAGCCAGATCGGGGGGCAAGAGACCCAGTACTTC. Its protein is CASSQIGGQETQYF.

This clone was seen more than once but under ten times. This rearrangement joins TRBV3-1 (or the pseudogene TRBV3-2) to TRBJ2-5; TRBD1 is a possible D gene (7 bases). The CDR3 is 15 amino acids. V lost 2 bases and J lost 5, with 15 bases in between. The V gene's germline CDR1 is LGHDT and CDR2 YNNKEL (reference sequence). CDR3 sequence reads: CASSQIGTAGETQYF. The CDR3 DNA is TGTGCCAGCAGCCAAATAGGGACAGCGGGCGAGACCCAGTACTTC.

The gene calls are TRBV19 and TRBJ1-1, with D uncertain. V was pared by 5 bases and J by 6 bases, with 13 bases between. The CDR3 runs 13 residues. Germline values: CDR1 LNHDA, CDR2 SQIVND (reference sequence). The CDR3 protein is CASSVTGGPEAFF. Written as DNA, the CDR3 is TGTGCCAGTAGTGTAACGGGCGGGCCTGAAGCTTTCTTT.

The CDR3 region is CASSLSSGGAADTQYF. For the CDR3, the DNA is TGTGCCAGCAGCTTATCTAGCGGGGGGGCGGCAGATACGCAGTATTTT. The chain carries TRBV11-2 and TRBJ2-3; 12 bases agree with TRBD2. V was clipped by 2 bases and J by 4 bases; unmatched bases: 4. The germline V gene encodes CDR1 SGHAT and CDR2 FQNNGV. The CDR3 extends over 16 amino acids.

The V and J genes are TRBV11-3 and TRBJ1-1; 8 nucleotides agree with TRBD1. The CDR3 length is 16 residues. Trimming took 0 bases from V and 2 from J; bases not matched to a gene: 5. Germline V gene sequence: CDR1 SGHNT, CDR2 YENEEA. CDR3 DNA sequence: TGTGCCAGCAGCTTAGATCAGGACAGGGCAAACACTGAAGCTTTCTTT. Translation gives CASSLDQDRANTEAFF.

V is TRBV18 and J is TRBJ2-5, with 10 bases that match TRBD1. This CDR3 is 14 amino acids long. Germline CDR1 reads KGHSH; CDR2 reads LQKENI. The ends lost 8 bases at V and 2 bases at J; junction bases unmatched: 5. As DNA, the CDR3 is TGTGCCAGCGCCGGACAGGGGGGTCAAGAGACCCAGTACTTC. The encoded protein is CASAGQGGQETQYF. Complete variable domain (other parts from reference TRBV18 and TRBJ2-5): NAGVMQNPRHLVRRRGQEARLRCSPMKGHSHVYWYRQLPEEGLKFMVYLQKENIIDESGMPKERFSAEFPKEGPSILRIQQVVRGDSAAYFCASAGQGGQETQYFGPGTRLLVL.

This sequence joins TRBV6-2 or TRBV6-3 and TRBJ1-5; tentatively, D is TRBD1 (5 bases). This CDR3 contains 12 residues. Trimming stripped 5 bases from V and 6 bases from J, with 8 bases between. Germline lookup yields CDR1 MNHEY and CDR2 SVGEGT. CDR3 coding DNA: TGTGCCAGCAGTCACGGGGGTCAGCCCCAGCATTTT. Translation: CASSHGGQPQHF.

The rearrangement joins TRBV2 to TRBJ2-5, with TRBD2 matching over 8 bases. Germline V gene data show CDR1 as SNHLY and CDR2 as FYNNEI. J was trimmed by 2 bases and V by 7 bases; bases with no gene match: 12. The CDR3 is 16 residues long. Written as DNA, the CDR3 is TGTGCCAGCACTAAACAGTTGGTAGCGGGGCAAGAGACCCAGTACTTC. It translates to CASTKQLVAGQETQYF.

The V and J genes are TRBV11-3 and TRBJ1-3; 7 nucleotides agree with TRBD1. Germline values: CDR1 SGHNT, CDR2 YENEEA. V lost 5 bases and J lost 0; bases outside the gene matches: 10. The CDR3 has 17 amino acids. CDR3 sequence: CASSAGRGQNSGNTIYF. The DNA for the CDR3 is TGTGCCAGCAGCGCTGGCCGGGGACAGAACTCTGGAAACACCATATATTTT.

V and J are TRBV6-4 and TRBJ1-2, with 9 bases aligning to TRBD1. The CDR3 extends over 14 amino acids. V trimming: 4 bases; J trimming: 4 bases; junction bases outside the gene matches: 4. Germline CDR1 is MRHNA and CDR2 is SNTAGT. The CDR3 sequence: CASSAETGGYGYTF. The CDR3 nucleotides are TGTGCCAGCAGTGCTGAGACAGGGGGCTATGGCTACACCTTC.

The chain joins TRBV27 to TRBJ1-4; maybe TRBD1 (5 bases). V shed 1 base and J shed 5 bases, with 14 bases lying between them. Germline V lookup: CDR1 MNHEY, CDR2 SMNVEV (reference sequence). The CDR3 sequence is 16 residues long. The CDR3 protein is CASSLWSGFGNEKLFF. The CDR3 DNA reads TGTGCCAGCAGTTTATGGTCAGGGTTTGGGAATGAAAAACTGTTTTTT.

The chain uses TRBV2 and TRBJ1-5; the match to TRBD1 covers 8 bases. After removal of 2 bases from V and 2 bases from J, the junction contained 5 bases not matched to a gene. Germline-derived CDR1 and CDR2 are SNHLY and FYNNEI. The CDR3 has 16 amino acids. The CDR3 region has the DNA TGTGCCAGCAGTGAACCGACAGGGGCGGGCAATCAGCCCCAGCATTTT. As protein: CASSEPTGAGNQPQHF.

This chain connects TRBV7-9 to TRBJ2-2; D is ambiguous. This CDR3 contains 16 residues. CDR1 is SEHNR, CDR2 FQNEAQ, per germline (reference sequence). V was cut by 2 bases and J by 0 bases, with 10 bases left in between. The CDR3 region is CASSLRRTANTGELFF. For the CDR3, the DNA is TGTGCCAGCAGCTTACGTAGAACCGCGAACACCGGGGAGCTGTTTTTT.

J is TRBJ2-3 and V is TRBV4-3; 8 bases are a match to TRBD2. The CDR3 is 18 amino acids. Germline-derived CDR1 and CDR2 are LGHNA and YSLEER. With 0 bases clipped from V and 3 bases from J, the junction kept 11 bases outside the gene matches. The DNA of the CDR3 is TGCGCCAGCAGCCAAGATCGGTCAGGAGCGGGGGCGACAGATACGCAGTATTTT. This codes for CASSQDRSGAGATDTQYF.

The rearrangement joins TRBV9 to TRBJ2-7; TRBD2 matches 8 bases. The CDR3 runs to 14 residues. Germline V gene lookup returns CDR1 SGDLS and CDR2 YYNGEE. V was pared by 0 bases and J by 5 bases, with 4 bases of the junction left unmatched. The CDR3 nucleotides are TGTGCCAGCAGCGTAGCGGGAGGGGACCACGAGCAGTACTTC. It specifies CASSVAGGDHEQYF.

The chain couples TRBV6-1 to TRBJ1-5; no firm D call. The CDR3 sequence is 12 residues long. Germline V gene sequence: CDR1 MNHNS, CDR2 SASEGT. The ends were cut back, 3 bases at V and 11 bases at J, with 11 bases in the middle. The CDR3 DNA follows: TGTGCCAGCAGTGAGAGGGTCGGTTCCCAGCATTTT. Protein: CASSERVGSQHF.

Only a few counts were recorded for this clone. This chain uses TRBV5-1 with TRBJ2-3; 8 bases are a match to TRBD2. The CDR3 totals 15 residues. CDR1 and CDR2 (germline): SGHRS, YFSETQ. V lost 6 bases, J lost 5 bases, and 11 bases stayed unmatched. The CDR3 loop is CASTPSGSAVDTQYF. As DNA, the CDR3 is TGCGCCAGCACCCCCAGCGGGAGCGCAGTAGATACGCAGTATTTT. Drawing the rest from reference TRBV5-1 and TRBJ2-3, the complete variable domain is KAGVTQTPRYLIKTRGQQVTLSCSPISGHRSVSWYQQTPGQGLQFLFEYFSETQRNKGNFPGRFSGRQFSNSRSEMNVSTLELGDSALYLCASTPSGSAVDTQYFGPGTRLTVL.

The chain has TRBV11-2 and TRBJ1-2; D may be TRBD1 (5 bases). Germline V gives CDR1 SGHAT, CDR2 FQNNGV. The V end lost 3 bases, the J end lost 8 bases, and 16 bases lay between the germline ends. The CDR3 covers 14 residues. The CDR3 loop is CASSLSQGVRGYTF. The CDR3 DNA follows: TGTGCCAGCAGCTTGAGCCAAGGGGTGAGGGGCTACACCTTC.

The genes are TRBV5-4 and TRBJ1-2, with 7 bases aligning to TRBD1. The germline V gene has CDR1 SGHNT and CDR2 YYREEE (reference sequence). The CDR3 has 13 amino acids. After removal of 5 bases from V and 8 bases from J, the junction contained 9 bases not matched to a gene. The CDR3, as DNA: TGTGCCAGCAGTCCTGGACAGGTGGGGGGCTACACCTTC. This sequence encodes CASSPGQVGGYTF.

This clone was seen only a few times. The chain joins TRBV7-7 to TRBJ2-5, with 11 positions matching TRBD2. This CDR3 has 16 amino acids. Germline assignment: CDR1 SSHAT and CDR2 FNYEAQ (reference sequence). The V gene end was trimmed by 5 bases and the J gene end by 5 bases; junction bases not matched to a gene: 10. This CDR3 is CASSPNSGGARETQYF. As DNA, the CDR3 is TGTGCCAGCAGCCCTAATAGCGGGGGGGCCCGGGAGACCCAGTACTTC.

The V gene is TRBV27, the J gene TRBJ1-5; unclear D gene. V gave up 3 bases and J gave up 1 base, with 7 bases separating them. Germline lookup yields CDR1 MNHEY and CDR2 SMNVEV (reference sequence). This CDR3 region has 14 residues. The CDR3 DNA sequence: TGTGCCAGCAGTTTTAGAGGAAGCAATCAGCCCCAGCATTTT. Its translation: CASSFRGSNQPQHF.

This CDR3 reads CASSLSTANYGYTF. CDR3 nucleotide sequence: TGCGCCAGCAGCTTGTCGACAGCCAACTATGGCTACACCTTC. The genes are TRBV5-1 and TRBJ1-2; D possibly corresponds to TRBD1 (5 bases). Between the trimmed V and J ends, which lost 1 base and 2 bases, there was a span of 9 bases. Germline CDR1 SGHRS, CDR2 YFSETQ. The CDR3 length is 14 residues.

The rearrangement uses TRBV6-5 and TRBJ2-7, with a possible D match to TRBD1 (6 bases). CDR1 is MNHEY, CDR2 SVGAGI, per germline. The V end was cut by 11 bases, the J end by 3 bases, with 11 bases between. The CDR3 runs 11 residues. DNA for the CDR3: TGTGCCGCAGGGGTGGGCTACGAGCAGTACGTC. Its protein is CAAGVGYEQYV.